This TCR beta chain emerged from a study of T-cell reconstitution after alpha-beta-depleted transplantation in children. The CDR3 totals 14 residues. It was with unique molecular identifiers that the TCRbeta library was prepared. TCRdb reanalysed the PCR reads using MiXCR and keeps one entry per CDR3 protein. The sample contains about 290,000 distinct CDR3 sequences, 10% of which appear only once. Comment on this clonotype: It may be a read error: a sequence one base away is much more abundant.

This sequence originates from a boy younger than two with acute myeloid leukemia, due to receive a stem cell transplant. This specimen consisted of PBMCs, obtained before TCRalphabeta/CD19-depleted stem cell transplant. The gene calls are TRBV12-3 or TRBV12-4 and TRBJ1-5, with 7 bases that match TRBD1. CDR3 amino acids: CASSPDRPNQPRHF. The CDR3 DNA is TGTGCCAGCAGTCCGGACAGGCCCAATCAGCCCCGGCATTTT.